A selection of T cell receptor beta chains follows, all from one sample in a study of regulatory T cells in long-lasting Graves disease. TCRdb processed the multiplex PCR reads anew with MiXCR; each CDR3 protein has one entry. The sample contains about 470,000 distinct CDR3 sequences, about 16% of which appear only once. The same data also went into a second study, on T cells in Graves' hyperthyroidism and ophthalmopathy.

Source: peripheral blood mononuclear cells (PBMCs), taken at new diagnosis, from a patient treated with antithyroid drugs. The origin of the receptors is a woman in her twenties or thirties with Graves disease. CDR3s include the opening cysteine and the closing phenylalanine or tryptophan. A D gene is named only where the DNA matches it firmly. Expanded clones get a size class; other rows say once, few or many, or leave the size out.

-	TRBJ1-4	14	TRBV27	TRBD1	CASSAQGAGEKLFF	TGTGCCAGCAGTGCACAGGGGGCGGGTGAAAAACTGTTTTTT
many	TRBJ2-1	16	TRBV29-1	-	CSVERGQGGIYNEQFF	TGCAGCGTTGAAAGGGGCCAGGGGGGGATTTACAATGAGCAGTTCTTC
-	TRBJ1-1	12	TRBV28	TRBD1	CASSLQGARSFF	TGTGCCAGCAGCCTCCAGGGGGCTCGATCTTTCTTT
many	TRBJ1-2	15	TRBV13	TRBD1	CASSVKGGLRYGYTF	TGTGCCAGCAGCGTAAAAGGGGGCTTGCGGTATGGCTACACCTTC
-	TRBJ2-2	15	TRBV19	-	CASRPGARVTGELFF	TGTGCCAGTAGGCCGGGGGCTCGCGTGACCGGGGAGCTGTTTTTT
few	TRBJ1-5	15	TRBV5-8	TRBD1	CASSPGQGWGQPQHF	TGTGCCAGCAGCCCGGGACAGGGATGGGGTCAGCCCCAGCATTTC
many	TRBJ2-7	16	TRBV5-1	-	CASSLGLVQSSYEQYF	TGCGCCAGCAGCTTGGGGCTCGTCCAATCCTCCTACGAGCAGTACTTC
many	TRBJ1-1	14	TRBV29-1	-	CSVVGQSMNTEAFF	TGCAGCGTCGTAGGACAGAGCATGAACACTGAAGCTTTCTTT
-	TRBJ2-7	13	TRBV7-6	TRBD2	CASSLVLAGEQYF	TGTGCCAGCAGCTTAGTCCTAGCGGGAGAGCAGTACTTC
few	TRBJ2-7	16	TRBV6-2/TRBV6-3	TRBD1	CASSYSETGVSYEQYF	TGTGCCAGCAGTTACTCGGAAACAGGGGTCTCCTACGAGCAGTACTTC
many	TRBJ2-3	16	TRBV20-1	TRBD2	CSAGRGAGGVTDTQYF	TGCAGTGCTGGCCGCGGGGCTGGGGGGGTCACAGATACGCAGTATTTT
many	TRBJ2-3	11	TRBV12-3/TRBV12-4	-	CASATGTGQYF	TGTGCCAGCGCAACCGGGACGGGGCAGTATTTT
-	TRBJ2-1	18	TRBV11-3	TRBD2	CASSFIAGGLASLNEQFF	TGTGCCAGCAGCTTCATAGCGGGAGGGCTCGCTTCGCTGAATGAGCAGTTCTTC
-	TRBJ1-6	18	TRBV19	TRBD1	CASRPLTQGFAYNSPLHF	TGTGCCAGCCGACCATTAACACAGGGGTTCGCCTATAATTCACCCCTCCACTTT
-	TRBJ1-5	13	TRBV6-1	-	CASSPGGAPAQHF	TGTGCCAGCAGCCCCGGGGGGGCCCCGGCCCAGCATTTT
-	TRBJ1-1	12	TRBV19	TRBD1	CASHRGSTEAFF	TGTGCCAGCCACAGGGGGTCCACTGAAGCTTTCTTT
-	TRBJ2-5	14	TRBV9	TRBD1	CASRGQGPQETQYF	TGTGCCAGCAGGGGACAGGGCCCCCAAGAGACCCAGTACTTC
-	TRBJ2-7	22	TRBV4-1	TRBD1	CASSQGDPLRANRDRVLYEQYF	TGCGCCAGCAGCCAAGGGGATCCATTACGGGCTAACAGGGACAGGGTGTTGTACGAGCAGTACTTC
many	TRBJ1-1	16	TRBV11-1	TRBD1	CASSPQPGTVNTEAFF	TGTGCCAGCAGCCCCCAGCCCGGGACAGTGAACACTGAAGCTTTCTTT
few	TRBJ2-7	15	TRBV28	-	CASSLITRGSYEQYF	TGTGCCAGCAGTCTTATTACTAGAGGCTCCTACGAGCAGTACTTC
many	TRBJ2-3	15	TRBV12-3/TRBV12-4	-	CASSAPRGSTDTQYF	TGTGCCAGCAGTGCCCCGCGGGGCAGCACAGATACGCAGTATTTT
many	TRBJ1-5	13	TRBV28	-	CASFLGALGPQHF	TGTGCCAGCTTCCTTGGCGCTCTAGGGCCCCAGCATTTT
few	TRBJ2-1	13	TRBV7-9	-	CASSSPQGNEQFF	TGTGCCAGCAGCTCTCCTCAGGGCAATGAGCAGTTCTTC
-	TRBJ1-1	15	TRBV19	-	CASSIGPAMNTEAFF	TGTGCCAGTAGTATCGGCCCCGCGATGAACACTGAAGCTTTCTTT
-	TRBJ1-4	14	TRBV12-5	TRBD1	CASGLGQGAEKLFF	TGTGCTAGTGGTTTGGGACAGGGGGCTGAAAAACTGTTTTTT
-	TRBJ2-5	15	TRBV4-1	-	CASSQDQASQETQYF	TGCGCCAGCAGCCAAGATCAGGCCAGTCAAGAGACCCAGTACTTC
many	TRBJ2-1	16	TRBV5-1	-	CASSLRDGTLGNEQFF	TGCGCCAGCAGCTTGCGGGACGGGACTCTAGGTAATGAGCAGTTCTTC
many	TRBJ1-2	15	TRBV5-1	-	CASSLGQGGRYGYTF	TGTGCCAGCAGCTTGGGACAAGGTGGAAGATATGGCTACACCTTC
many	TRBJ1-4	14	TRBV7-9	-	CASSIDLVGEKLFF	TGTGCCAGCAGTATCGATTTGGTGGGTGAAAAACTGTTTTTT
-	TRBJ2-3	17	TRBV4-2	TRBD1	CASSQDGTGALTDTQYF	TGTGCCAGCAGCCAAGATGGGACAGGGGCCCTCACAGATACGCAGTATTTT
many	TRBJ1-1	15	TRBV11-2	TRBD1	CASSKGATRDTEAFF	TGTGCCAGCAGCAAGGGGGCGACCCGAGACACTGAAGCTTTCTTT
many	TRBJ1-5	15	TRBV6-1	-	CASSGWDASNQPQHF	TGTGCCAGCAGTGGGTGGGACGCGAGCAATCAGCCCCAGCATTTT
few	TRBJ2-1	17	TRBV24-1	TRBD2	CATSDLSASGSQNEQFF	TGTGCCACCAGTGATTTATCGGCTAGCGGGAGTCAGAATGAGCAGTTCTTC
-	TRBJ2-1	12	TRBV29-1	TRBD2	CSERDSYNEQFF	TGCAGCGAGCGGGACTCCTACAATGAGCAGTTCTTC
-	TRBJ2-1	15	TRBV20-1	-	CSARENRITYNEQFF	TGCAGTGCCCGGGAGAACCGAATCACCTACAATGAGCAGTTCTTC
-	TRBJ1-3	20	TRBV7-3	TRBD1	CASSSGLRLTGVLVGNTIYF	TGTGCCAGCAGCTCAGGCCTTAGACTGACAGGGGTTTTGGTTGGAAACACCATATATTTT
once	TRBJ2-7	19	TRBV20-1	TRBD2	CSARDTSGRRESSYNEQYF	TGCAGTGCTAGAGATACTAGCGGGAGAAGGGAGAGCTCCTACAATGAGCAGTACTTC
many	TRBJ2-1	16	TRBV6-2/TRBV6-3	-	CASSRLGHLPDNEQFF	TGTGCCAGCAGTCGACTTGGACATCTACCAGACAATGAGCAGTTCTTC
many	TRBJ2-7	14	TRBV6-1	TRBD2	CASSRTSDIDWQYF	TGTGCCAGCAGTCGGACTAGCGATATTGATTGGCAGTACTTC
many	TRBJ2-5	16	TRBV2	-	CASSEALWQIRETQYF	TGTGCCAGCAGTGAAGCGCTGTGGCAGATCCGAGAGACCCAGTACTTC
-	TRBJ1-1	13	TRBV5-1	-	CASSIQEDTEAFF	TGCGCCAGCAGCATACAGGAGGACACTGAAGCTTTCTTT
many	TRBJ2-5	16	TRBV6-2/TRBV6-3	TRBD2	CASSYSMFGGKETQYF	TGTGCCAGCAGTTACTCGATGTTCGGGGGGAAGGAGACCCAGTACTTC
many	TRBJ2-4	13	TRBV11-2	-	CASSPRGPNIQYF	TGTGCCAGCAGCCCTCGGGGCCCAAACATTCAGTACTTC
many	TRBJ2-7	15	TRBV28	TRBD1	CASSLHPGQGYEQYF	TGTGCCAGCAGTTTACACCCGGGACAGGGGTACGAGCAGTACTTC
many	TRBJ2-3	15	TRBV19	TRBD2	CASSGLAGVGDTQYF	TGTGCCAGTAGTGGACTAGCGGGAGTTGGTGATACGCAGTATTTT
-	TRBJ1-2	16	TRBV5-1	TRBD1	CASSLATGTGGHGYTF	TGCGCCAGCAGCTTGGCAACCGGGACAGGGGGCCATGGCTACACCTTC
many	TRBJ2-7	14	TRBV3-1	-	CASSQEARAHEQYF	TGTGCCAGCAGCCAAGAGGCGCGGGCTCACGAGCAGTACTTC
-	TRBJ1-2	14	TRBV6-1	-	CASKGFLPGYGYTF	TGTGCCAGCAAAGGGTTCCTACCTGGATATGGCTACACCTTC
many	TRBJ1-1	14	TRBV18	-	CASSPEFLNTEAFF	TGTGCCAGCTCACCAGAATTTTTGAACACTGAAGCTTTCTTT
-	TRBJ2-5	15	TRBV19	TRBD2	CASSRTSGVQETQYF	TGTGCCAGTAGTAGGACTAGCGGGGTACAAGAGACCCAGTACTTC
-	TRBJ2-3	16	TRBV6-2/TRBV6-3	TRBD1	CASSGNRGLGTDTQYF	TGTGCCAGCAGTGGGAACAGGGGGTTAGGCACAGATACGCAGTATTTT
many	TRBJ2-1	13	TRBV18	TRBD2	CASSPKAGAEQFF	TGTGCCAGCTCACCAAAAGCGGGAGCAGAGCAGTTCTTC
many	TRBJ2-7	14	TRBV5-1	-	CASSLAGSIYEQYF	TGCGCCAGCAGCTTGGCGGGCAGCATCTACGAGCAGTACTTC
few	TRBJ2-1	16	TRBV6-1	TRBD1	CASSEIETGGSNEQFF	TGTGCCAGCAGTGAAATTGAGACAGGGGGCTCCAATGAGCAGTTCTTC
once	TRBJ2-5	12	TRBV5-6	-	CASSGWEGAQYF	TGTGCCAGCAGTGGGTGGGAGGGGGCCCAGTACTTC
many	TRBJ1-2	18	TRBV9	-	CASSGEGGADPNQYGYTF	TGTGCCAGCAGCGGAGAGGGTGGGGCAGACCCTAACCAATATGGCTACACCTTC
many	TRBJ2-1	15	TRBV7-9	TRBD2	CASPLPGLATNEQFF	TGTGCCAGCCCCCTTCCGGGACTAGCGACAAATGAGCAGTTCTTC